This T cell receptor beta chain was captured in a study of shared clonotypes between healthy human individuals. Study-wide results and limits: Limited genetic and exposure-history diversity came from having few donors.

Only in-frame clones appear in the TCRdb table, and some are missing; sequencing was by immunoSEQ multiplex PCR. The table records approximately 720,000 clones, 72% of them present only once. As concerns this clone: What it binds is unknown.

The investigators split CD4+ cells into a CD45RA+ naive subset and a CD45RA-negative memory subset. This CDR3 spans 18 amino acids. CDR1 and CDR2 from the germline V gene are LNHDA and SQIVND (reference sequence). Unmatched junction bases numbered 8, after V lost 4 bases and J lost 2 bases. The rearrangement uses TRBV19 and TRBJ2-6, with 10 positions matching TRBD1. The sequence was obtained from a woman aged 25 to 45 in good health. Sequenced material: memory CD4+ T cells sorted from blood. Subset described: CD45RA-negative fraction. The CDR3 DNA follows: TGTGCCAGTAGTAGTCCGGGACAGGGGTTCGCTGGGGCCAACGTCCTGACTTTC. Translating gives CASSSPGQGFAGANVLTF.